The clone carrying this T cell receptor (beta chain) has ten or more counts. What it binds is unknown. The CDR3 is 12 amino acids. Germline CDR1 reads PRHDT; CDR2 reads FYEKMQ (reference sequence). V was shortened by 1 base and J by 9 bases, with 7 bases between the two germline ends. The sample is drawn from a study of early T cells in non-severe SARS-CoV-2 infection. Study conclusions and caveats: VDJdb matching skewed toward anti-spike CD8 responses, missing private and CD4 specificities.

Individual cDNA molecules received unique molecular identifiers during library preparation. TCRdb passed the 5' RACE reads through MiXCR, listing each CDR3 protein once. The table shows around 45,000 distinct CDR3 sequences, with roughly 7% occurring only once. The chain recombines TRBV13 with TRBJ2-1; a weak D match, TRBD2 (6 bases). The receptor's source is an adult who was a healthcare worker with PCR-confirmed SARS-CoV-2 infection or an uninfected control (not recorded which). The sequencing sample was made of whole blood. The CDR3 here is CASSLVGGEQFF. Here the CDR3 DNA reads TGTGCCAGCAGCTTAGTCGGGGGTGAGCAGTTCTTC.